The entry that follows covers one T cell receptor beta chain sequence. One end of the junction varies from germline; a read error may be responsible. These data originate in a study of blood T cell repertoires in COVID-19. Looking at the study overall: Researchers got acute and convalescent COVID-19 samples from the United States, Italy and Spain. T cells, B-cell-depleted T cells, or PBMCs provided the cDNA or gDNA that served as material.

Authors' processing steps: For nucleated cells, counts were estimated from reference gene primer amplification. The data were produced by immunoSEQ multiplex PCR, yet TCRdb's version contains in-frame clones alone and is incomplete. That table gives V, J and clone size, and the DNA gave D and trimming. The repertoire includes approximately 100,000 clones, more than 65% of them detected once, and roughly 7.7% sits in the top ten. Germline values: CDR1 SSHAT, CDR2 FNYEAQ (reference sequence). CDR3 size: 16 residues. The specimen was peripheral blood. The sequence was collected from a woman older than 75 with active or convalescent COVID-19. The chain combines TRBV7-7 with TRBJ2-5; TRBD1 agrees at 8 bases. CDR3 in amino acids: CASSHPGQGFVETQYF. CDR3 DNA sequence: TGTGCTAGCAGCCACCCCGGACAGGGTTTCGTGGAGACCCAGTACTTC.